This TCR beta chain emerged from a study of blood T cell repertoires in COVID-19. The CDR3 has 14 residues. J lost 5 bases, V lost 4 bases, and 6 bases had no gene match. Germline V gene sequence: CDR1 LGHDT, CDR2 YNNKEL (reference sequence). The method was immunoSEQ multiplex PCR; TCRdb's version includes in-frame clones alone and lacks a portion of them. The sample yields 90,000 or so clones, around 90% seen once. This chain links TRBV3-1 (or the pseudogene TRBV3-2) with TRBJ2-7; TRBD1 matches at 9 bases. The sample was peripheral blood. The receptor was derived from an elderly woman with active or convalescent COVID-19. CDR3 coding DNA: TGTGCCAGCAGCCGCCGGGGACAGGGCGACGAGCAGTACTTC. It is translated as CASSRRGQGDEQYF.